The 19 T cell receptor beta chains presented below share a single source sample, sequenced in a study of shared clonotypes between healthy human individuals. Generated by immunoSEQ multiplex PCR, the TCRdb table keeps only in-frame clones and is missing some. Here the sample spans roughly 760,000 clones, less than 85% being singletons. The specimen sequenced was memory CD4+ T cells sorted from blood. Specified subset: CD45RA-negative fraction. The receptor set was obtained from a woman in her twenties or thirties in good health.

V is TRBV4-1 and J is TRBJ2-4; D gene ambiguous. CDR3 length equals 16 residues. Germline CDR1 MGHRA, CDR2 YSYEKL. V shed 2 bases and J shed 0 bases, with 11 bases lying between them. The CDR3 reads CASSQFIKLAKNIQYF. The CDR3, as DNA: TGCGCCAGCAGCCAATTTATAAAACTAGCCAAAAACATTCAGTACTTC.

This chain connects TRBV6-6 to TRBJ1-5; 7 bases agree with TRBD1. Germline V CDR1 and CDR2: MNHNY, SVGAGI (reference sequence). There are 16 residues in the CDR3. J lost 1 base, V lost 0 bases, and 3 bases had no gene match. The DNA of the CDR3 is TGTGCCAGCAGTTACTCTGGACAGGTCAGCAATCAGCCCCAGCATTTT. Encoded protein: CASSYSGQVSNQPQHF.

V is TRBV2 and J is TRBJ2-7; 14 bases line up with TRBD2. The CDR3 runs to 15 residues. The V gene end was trimmed by 7 bases and the J gene end by 6 bases; junction bases not matched to a gene: 8. Germline CDR1 reads SNHLY; CDR2 reads FYNNEI. In nucleotides, the CDR3 is TGTGCCAGCACCAGACTAGCGGGAGGGCCAGGCGAGCAGTACTTC. Its translation: CASTRLAGGPGEQYF.

This clone was observed a handful of times. The chain has TRBV2 and TRBJ2-3, with 11 bases matching TRBD1. Germline values: CDR1 SNHLY, CDR2 FYNNEI. The CDR3 is 18 amino acids. J gave up 1 base and V 6 bases, and 12 bases lay outside the gene matches. This CDR3 is CASSVPGQGGWGTDTQYF. Written as DNA, the CDR3 is TGTGCCAGCAGCGTCCCGGGACAGGGGGGGTGGGGCACAGATACGCAGTATTTT.

The V gene is TRBV19, the J gene TRBJ2-3, with 10 bases that match TRBD2. This CDR3 contains 13 residues. The germline V gene has CDR1 LNHDA and CDR2 SQIVND (reference sequence). J was trimmed by 4 bases and V by 6 bases; bases with no gene match: 1. CDR3 in DNA: TGTGCCAGTAGGGGACTAGCGTCAGATACGCAGTATTTT. Protein: CASRGLASDTQYF.

This clone turned up a few times. This chain joins TRBV14 and TRBJ2-1, with TRBD2 identical over 7 bases. V was clipped by 3 bases and J by 8 bases; unmatched bases: 13. Germline lookup yields CDR1 SGHDN and CDR2 FVKESK. CDR3 length equals 16 residues. The CDR3 DNA reads as TGTGCCAGCAGCCATTCAGCGGGGAACTTCGTCGATGAGCAGTTCTTC. Amino acids: CASSHSAGNFVDEQFF.

The V and J genes are TRBV28 and TRBJ2-5; TRBD2 is a possible D gene (6 bases). The CDR3 consists of 13 residues. V was cut by 6 bases and J by 5 bases, with 13 bases left in between. The germline V gene encodes CDR1 MDHEN and CDR2 SYDVKM. The CDR3 region has the DNA TGTGCCAGCAGGGAGGGGCCAGAGGAGACCCAGTACTTC. As protein: CASREGPEETQYF. The full variable domain, its missing parts supplied by reference TRBV28 and TRBJ2-5, is DVKVTQSSRYLVKRTGEKVFLECVQDMDHENMFWYRQDPGLGLRLIYFSYDVKMKEKGDIPEGYSVSREKKERFSLILESASTNQTSMYLCASREGPEETQYFGPGTRLLVL.

The chain uses TRBV29-1 and TRBJ2-1; 7 positions agree with TRBD2. Germline CDR1 reads SQVTM; CDR2 reads ANQGSEA. This CDR3 contains 16 residues. Trimming removed 4 bases from V and 1 base from J; junction bases left unmatched: 10. Written as DNA, the CDR3 is TGCAGCGTTGTGGAGTTAACGGGAGGTTCCTACAATGAGCAGTTCTTC. As protein: CSVVELTGGSYNEQFF.

This clone was picked up one time. V usage is TRBV5-1 and J usage is TRBJ1-1, with D perhaps matching TRBD1 (6 bases). Per the germline V gene, CDR1 is SGHRS and CDR2 is YFSETQ. Trimming cost V 1 base and J 1 base, with 11 bases left between them. The CDR3 has 15 residues. The CDR3 is CASSLLGHTNTEAFF. The CDR3 nucleotides read TGCGCCAGCAGCTTGTTGGGACATACGAACACTGAAGCTTTCTTT.

This chain connects TRBV28 to TRBJ1-2, with a weak D call TRBD1 (5 bases). Per the germline V gene, CDR1 is MDHEN and CDR2 is SYDVKM. The V end was cut by 2 bases, the J end by 7 bases, with 17 bases between. This CDR3 region has 15 residues. Here the CDR3 reads CASSLVHGRGTGYTF. The CDR3 nucleotides are TGTGCCAGCAGTTTAGTCCATGGGAGGGGAACTGGCTACACCTTC.

This chain uses TRBV2 with TRBJ1-2; TRBD1 aligns across 7 bases. The ends lost 6 bases at V and 2 bases at J; junction bases unmatched: 6. The CDR3 is made up of 14 amino acids. The germline V gene has CDR1 SNHLY and CDR2 FYNNEI. The CDR3 protein is CASSLDRQNYGYTF. CDR3 in DNA: TGTGCCAGCAGCCTGGACAGGCAAAACTATGGCTACACCTTC.

The rearrangement joins TRBV28 to TRBJ2-5; 8 bases match TRBD1. The trim removed 6 bases at V and 4 bases at J, leaving 10 bases unmatched. The CDR3 covers 15 residues. In germline, CDR1 is MDHEN, CDR2 SYDVKM. The CDR3 spells CASRTDREGRETQYF. CDR3 nucleotides: TGTGCCAGCAGAACGGACAGGGAAGGCCGAGAGACCCAGTACTTC.

The chain couples TRBV5-1 to TRBJ2-3; TRBD2 matches at 8 bases. This CDR3 is built from 17 residues. Losses at the gene ends were 2 bases for V and 6 bases for J; bases not matched to a gene: 14. Germline CDR1 is SGHRS and CDR2 is YFSETQ. This chain's CDR3 is CASSLSLAVPIRDTQYF. CDR3 nucleotides: TGCGCCAGCAGCTTATCACTAGCGGTTCCCATCAGGGATACGCAGTATTTT.

Only a few counts were recorded for this clone. The chain links TRBV27 to TRBJ1-1; TRBD1 might be the D (5 bases). The germline CDR1 and CDR2 sequences are MNHEY and SMNVEV (reference sequence). The CDR3 runs to 15 residues. Trimming cost V 1 base and J 0 bases, with 9 bases left between them. CDR3 loop: CASSLYGTVNTEAFF. The CDR3 DNA is TGTGCCAGCAGTTTATACGGGACGGTGAACACTGAAGCTTTCTTT.

CDR3 protein: CASRPTGQGTYNEQFF. The CDR3 DNA is TGTGCCAGCAGACCCACAGGACAGGGTACATACAATGAGCAGTTCTTC. V is TRBV2 and J is TRBJ2-1, with 8 bases fitting TRBD1. Germline CDR1 reads SNHLY; CDR2 reads FYNNEI. There are 16 residues in the CDR3. V gave up 6 bases and J gave up 4 bases; unmatched junction bases: 11.

Written as DNA, the CDR3 is TGTGCCAGCAGCCCCTGGGGTTCGAGGGAGGGATCCTACGAGCAGTACTTC. It is translated as CASSPWGSREGSYEQYF. The chain uses TRBV5-4 and TRBJ2-7; 7 bases align to TRBD2. With V trimmed by 4 bases and J by 1 base, 14 bases remained unmatched. There are 17 residues in the CDR3. Per the germline V gene, CDR1 is SGHNT and CDR2 is YYREEE (reference sequence).

This chain connects TRBV7-9 to TRBJ1-1; D is unresolved. Germline values: CDR1 SEHNR, CDR2 FQNEAQ (reference sequence). Deletions cut 3 bases from V and 5 bases from J, with 10 bases between. The CDR3 loop spans 13 amino acids. Here the CDR3 reads CASSFMEGTEAFF. CDR3 bases: TGTGCCAGCAGCTTCATGGAAGGGACTGAAGCTTTCTTT.

Worth noting for this clone: The sample holds other DNA sequences that translate to the same CDR3. The chain joins TRBV18 to TRBJ2-5; D unresolved. Germline V lookup: CDR1 KGHSH, CDR2 LQKENI. There are 14 residues in the CDR3. V lost 3 bases and J 5 bases, leaving 13 bases between the germline ends. The CDR3 loop is CASSPRLEAETQYF. The CDR3 DNA follows: TGTGCCAGCTCACCTAGGTTAGAGGCGGAGACCCAGTACTTC.

This chain links TRBV5-8 with TRBJ1-4, with 9 bases identical to TRBD1. V trimming: 3 bases; J trimming: 8 bases; junction bases outside the gene matches: 8. Germline V gene lookup returns CDR1 SGHTS and CDR2 YDEGEE. The CDR3 totals 15 residues. As DNA, the CDR3 is TGTGCCAGCAGCTCGGGGGACAGGGCGTCGGAAAAACTGTTTTTT. Its protein product is CASSSGDRASEKLFF.